These 20 T cell receptor beta chains were all obtained from the same sample, sequenced in a study of T-cell reconstitution after alpha-beta-depleted transplantation in children. Unique molecular identifiers were incorporated into the prepared TCRbeta library. One entry per CDR3 protein results from TCRdb running MiXCR on the PCR reads. The data hold around 4,000 distinct CDR3 sequences, with roughly a quarter observed a single time. This material consisted of PBMCs, mostly from graft donor cells, taken 60 days after TCRalphabeta/CD19-depleted stem cell transplant. The receptors stem from a boy less than two years old who had a stem cell transplant for acute myeloid leukemia, so the T cells may come from the graft donor.

This clonotype appeared many times. The chain recombines TRBV4-3 with TRBJ2-5; 9 nucleotides line up with TRBD1. V gave up 2 bases and J gave up 5 bases; unmatched junction bases: 6. The CDR3 totals 15 residues. In germline, CDR1 is LGHNA, CDR2 YSLEER. CDR3 in amino acids: CASSQMGQGGETQYF. DNA for the CDR3: TGCGCCAGCAGCCAAATGGGACAGGGTGGGGAGACCCAGTACTTC.

This clonotype was counted ten times or more. The J gene is TRBJ1-2, the V gene TRBV19, with D possibly being TRBD1 (5 bases). Germline V gene lookup returns CDR1 LNHDA and CDR2 SQIVND (reference sequence). The V end was cut by 4 bases, the J end by 4 bases, with 13 bases between. The CDR3 consists of 14 residues. The CDR3 protein is CASSNTGERYGYTF. Written as DNA, the CDR3 is TGTGCCAGTAGTAACACAGGAGAGCGCTATGGCTACACCTTC.

The chain employs TRBV2 and TRBJ2-5; TRBD1 matches 7 bases. The trim removed 4 bases at V and 4 bases at J, leaving 12 bases unmatched. The CDR3 is 16 residues long. The V gene's germline CDR1 is SNHLY and CDR2 FYNNEI. The CDR3 sequence is CASSGGTENGPETQYF. As DNA, the CDR3 is TGTGCCAGCAGTGGGGGGACAGAGAACGGACCAGAGACCCAGTACTTC.

The count of this clonotype is one. CDR3 residues: CASSQDTEAFF. The CDR3, as DNA: TGCGCCAGCAGCCAGGACACTGAAGCTTTCTTT. The rearrangement joins TRBV4-3 to TRBJ1-1; D unresolved. V was pared by 3 bases and J by 3 bases, with 2 bases between. The CDR3 covers 11 residues. Germline V gives CDR1 LGHNA, CDR2 YSLEER.

The chain combines TRBV15 with TRBJ2-3; D is possibly TRBD1 or TRBD2 (5 bases each). The CDR3 is made up of 12 amino acids. Germline V gene sequence: CDR1 LNHNV, CDR2 YYDKDF (reference sequence). In nucleotides, the CDR3 is TGTATTTTCTTGGGGGACACAGATACGCAGTATTTT. Translated: CIFLGDTDTQYF.

Ten or more counts support this clonotype. CDR3 DNA: TGTGCCAGCACCCGCAGGGGGCGTACTGAAGCTTTCTTT. The encoded protein is CASTRRGRTEAFF. The chain couples TRBV6-1 to TRBJ1-1; 8 bases agree with TRBD1. The J segment lost 5 bases and the V segment lost 7 bases, leaving 6 bases of the junction unmatched. The CDR3 is 13 amino acids. Germline CDR1 is MNHNS and CDR2 is SASEGT.

This clonotype was detected ten times or more. The rearrangement uses TRBV7-2 and TRBJ2-1; TRBD2 matches 10 bases. Germline CDR1 is SGHTA and CDR2 is FQGNSA. J was trimmed by 5 bases and V by 2 bases; bases with no gene match: 3. This CDR3 comprises 15 residues. DNA for the CDR3: TGTGCCAGCAGCTTACGGACTAGCGGACACAATGAGCAGTTCTTC. It codes for CASSLRTSGHNEQFF.

The table lists this clonotype with many counts. V gene TRBV7-9 combines with J gene TRBJ1-1; no firm D call. From germline, CDR1 is SEHNR and CDR2 FQNEAQ (reference sequence). V shed 2 bases and J shed 6 bases, with 10 bases lying between them. This CDR3 is built from 13 residues. CDR3 amino acids: CASSLFGFSEAFF. In DNA, the CDR3 is TGTGCCAGCAGCTTATTTGGATTTTCTGAAGCTTTCTTT.

This clonotype was recorded many times. The rearrangement joins TRBV28 to TRBJ2-3; TRBD1 might be the D (5 bases). With 6 bases removed from V and 6 bases from J, the gap between germline ends came to 16 bases. The germline CDR1 and CDR2 sequences are MDHEN and SYDVKM. The CDR3 covers 14 residues. Here the CDR3 DNA reads TGTGCCAGCAGCTTAGGGGCGGTTGCGGATACGCAGTATTTT. Translated, it gives CASSLGAVADTQYF.

The sample holds many counts of this clonotype. J is TRBJ1-5 and V is TRBV5-5; D is unclear. Germline CDR1 is SGHKS and CDR2 is YYEKEE (reference sequence). This CDR3 spans 16 amino acids. The V end was cut by 5 bases, the J end by 0 bases, with 15 bases between. For the CDR3, the DNA is TGTGCCAGCAGTTCCTCCCATCCAAATAGCAATCAGCCCCAGCATTTT. Its protein is CASSSSHPNSNQPQHF. Variable domain in full (rest from reference TRBV5-5 and TRBJ1-5): DAGVTQSPTHLIKTRGQQVTLRCSPISGHKSVSWYQQVLGQGPQFIFQYYEKEERGRGNFPDRFSARQFPNYSSELNVNALLLGDSALYLCASSSSHPNSNQPQHFGDGTRLSIL.

The chain couples TRBV15 to TRBJ1-1, with D uncertain. The CDR3 has 9 residues. Germline CDR1 LNHNV, CDR2 YYDKDF (reference sequence). CDR3 loop: CAVLGEAFF. The CDR3 DNA is TGTGCTGTCTTGGGGGAAGCTTTCTTT.

This clonotype was seen at least ten times. J is TRBJ2-1 and V is TRBV20-1, with 10 bases identical to TRBD2. The germline CDR1 and CDR2 sequences are DFQATT and SNEGSKA (reference sequence). The V and J ends lost 4 bases and 0 bases, in that order; junction bases with no gene match: 9. This CDR3 region has 17 residues. CDR3: CSAKDTSGTSSYNEQFF. The CDR3, as DNA: TGCAGTGCTAAAGATACTAGCGGGACCAGCTCCTACAATGAGCAGTTCTTC.

This clonotype has just a few counts. The chain employs TRBV9 and TRBJ2-5; 7 bases line up with TRBD1. Germline V gene lookup returns CDR1 SGDLS and CDR2 YYNGEE. This CDR3 spans 15 amino acids. After removal of 3 bases from V and 2 bases from J, the junction contained 7 bases not matched to a gene. Here the CDR3 reads CASSGGTVTQETQYF. CDR3 bases: TGTGCCAGCAGCGGGGGGACAGTCACACAAGAGACCCAGTACTTC. The whole variable domain, filled in from reference TRBV9 and TRBJ2-5, reads DSGVTQTPKHLITATGQRVTLRCSPRSGDLSVYWYQQSLDQGLQFLIQYYNGEERAKGNILERFSAQQFPDLHSELNLSSLELGDSALYFCASSGGTVTQETQYFGPGTRLLVL.

The gene calls are TRBV28 and TRBJ1-4; the D is unclear. This CDR3 contains 15 residues. Looked up from germline, CDR1 is MDHEN and CDR2 is SYDVKM. The V end lost 6 bases, the J end lost 3 bases, and 14 bases lay between the germline ends. As DNA, the CDR3 is TGTGCCAGCAGCAAATCGACCGAGCCTAATGAAAAACTGTTTTTT. It encodes CASSKSTEPNEKLFF.

In its sample, this clonotype was seen many times. The chain couples TRBV18 to TRBJ2-5; 11 bases agree with TRBD1. Germline V gene lookup returns CDR1 KGHSH and CDR2 LQKENI. The length of the CDR3 is 19 residues. V lost 2 bases to trimming and J lost 5 bases; unmatched junction nucleotides: 16. The CDR3 protein is CASSPVVLRTGGIGETQYF. Here the CDR3 DNA reads TGTGCCAGCTCACCAGTGGTGTTAAGGACAGGGGGCATTGGGGAGACCCAGTACTTC.

The sample holds many counts of this clonotype. The chain uses TRBV3-1 and TRBJ2-5; 8 bases line up with TRBD1. J gave up 4 bases and V 2 bases, and 21 bases lay outside the gene matches. The germline CDR1 and CDR2 sequences are LGHDT and YNNKEL (reference sequence). This CDR3 has 20 amino acids. The CDR3 bases are TGTGCCAGCAGCCAACCCGGACAGGGCGGGATGTTTGGGACGCGAGAGACCCAGTACTTC. Translated: CASSQPGQGGMFGTRETQYF.

This clonotype showed up many times. V gene TRBV25-1 combines with J gene TRBJ2-5, with 7 bases aligning to TRBD1. The CDR3 spans 14 residues. Per the germline V gene, CDR1 is MGHDK and CDR2 is SYGVNS. With V trimmed by 3 bases and J by 5 bases, 6 bases remained unmatched. CDR3 nucleotides: TGTGCCAGCAGTGACGACACCAGGGGGGAGACCCAGTACTTC. It codes for CASSDDTRGETQYF. Complete variable domain (other parts from reference TRBV25-1 and TRBJ2-5): EADIYQTPRYLVIGTGKKITLECSQTMGHDKMYWYQQDPGMELHLIHYSYGVNSTEKGDLSSESTVSRIRTEHFPLTLESARPSHTSQYLCASSDDTRGETQYFGPGTRLLVL.

This clonotype is medium-sized in the sample. The V call is TRBV7-9, the J call TRBJ2-3, with D perhaps being TRBD1 or TRBD2 (5 bases each). V was trimmed by 1 base and J by 2 bases, leaving 7 bases between them. Germline values: CDR1 SEHNR, CDR2 FQNEAQ (reference sequence). There are 14 residues in the CDR3. CDR3 sequence (DNA): TGTGCCAGCAGCTTAGGGGGACCCACAGATACGCAGTATTTT. It is translated as CASSLGGPTDTQYF.

CDR3 protein: CASSLRGTSNQPQHF. CDR3 DNA sequence: TGTGCCAGCAGCTTACGGGGGACGTCAAATCAGCCCCAGCATTTT. V gene TRBV28 combines with J gene TRBJ1-5, with D possibly matching TRBD1 (5 bases). CDR1 is MDHEN, CDR2 SYDVKM, per germline. V was cut by 6 bases and J by 4 bases, with 16 bases left in between. There are 15 residues in the CDR3.

Judged by abundance, this clonotype is large. The rearrangement uses TRBV13 and TRBJ2-7, with D maybe TRBD2 (5 bases). CDR3 size: 14 residues. Germline values: CDR1 PRHDT, CDR2 FYEKMQ (reference sequence). V lost 1 base and J lost 5, with 12 bases in between. CDR3: CASSLAGDLDEQYF. For the CDR3, the DNA is TGTGCCAGCAGCTTAGCCGGGGATCTCGACGAGCAGTACTTC.